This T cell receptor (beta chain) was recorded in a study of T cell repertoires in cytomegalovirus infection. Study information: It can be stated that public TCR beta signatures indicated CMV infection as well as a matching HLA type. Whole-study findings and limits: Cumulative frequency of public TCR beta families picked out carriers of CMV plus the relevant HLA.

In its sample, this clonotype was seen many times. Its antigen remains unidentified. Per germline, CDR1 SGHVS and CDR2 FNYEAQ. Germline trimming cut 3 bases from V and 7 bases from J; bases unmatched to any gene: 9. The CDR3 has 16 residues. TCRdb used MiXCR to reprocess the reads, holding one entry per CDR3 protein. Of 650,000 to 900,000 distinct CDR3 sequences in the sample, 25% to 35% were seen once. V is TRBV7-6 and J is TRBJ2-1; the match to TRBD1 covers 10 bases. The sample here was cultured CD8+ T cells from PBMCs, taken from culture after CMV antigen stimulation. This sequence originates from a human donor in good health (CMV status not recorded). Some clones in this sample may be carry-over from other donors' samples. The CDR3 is CASSFSGTGDVNEQFF. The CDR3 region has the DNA TGTGCCAGCAGCTTTTCTGGGACAGGGGATGTTAATGAGCAGTTCTTC.